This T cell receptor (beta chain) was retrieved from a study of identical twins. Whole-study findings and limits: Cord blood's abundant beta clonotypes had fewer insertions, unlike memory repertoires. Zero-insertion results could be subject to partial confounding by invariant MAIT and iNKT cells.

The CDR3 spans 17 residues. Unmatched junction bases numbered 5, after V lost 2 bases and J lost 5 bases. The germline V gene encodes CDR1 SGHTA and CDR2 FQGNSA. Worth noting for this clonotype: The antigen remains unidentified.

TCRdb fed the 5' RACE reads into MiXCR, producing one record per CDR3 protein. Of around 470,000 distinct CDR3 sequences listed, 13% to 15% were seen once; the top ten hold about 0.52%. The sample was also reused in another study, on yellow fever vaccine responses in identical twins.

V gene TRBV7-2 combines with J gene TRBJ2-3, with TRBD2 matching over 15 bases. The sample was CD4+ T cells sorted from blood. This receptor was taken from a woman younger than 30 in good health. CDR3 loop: CASSLRTSGGARDTQYF. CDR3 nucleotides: TGTGCCAGCAGCTTAAGGACTAGCGGGGGGGCACGAGATACGCAGTATTTT.